Listed below are T cell receptor beta chains from one sample, sequenced in a study of OX40 agonist ivuxolimab in advanced cancers. Sequencing was performed with immunoSEQ multiplex PCR; in TCRdb, only in-frame clones are kept and a portion is missing. Of 30,000 to 35,000 clones in the sample, roughly nine tenths were seen once. Sequenced here: CD4+ or CD8+ T cells sorted from blood, sampled in a trial of the OX40 agonist ivuxolimab. These receptors originate from an adult with an advanced solid tumor such as melanoma, head and neck, liver or kidney cancer. The CDR3 runs from the conserved cysteine through the conserved F or W. Fields, in order: D gene, clone size, CDR3 length, J gene, V gene, CDR3 DNA, CDR3 protein. D genes are given only for firm matches. Clone size is given for some rows only: seen once, a few or many times, or a class if the clone is expanded.

TRBD2,-,13,TRBJ2-7,TRBV9,TGTGCCAGCGCGCGGGAGCGCTCCTACGAGCAGTACTTC,CASARERSYEQYF
-,-,15,TRBJ1-2,TRBV9,TGTGCCAGCAGCGTAGGAGGCCAAGCTAACTATGGCTACACCTTC,CASSVGGQANYGYTF
TRBD2,-,14,TRBJ2-7,TRBV11-2,TGTGCCAGCAGCTTTCTAGCGGGAGGAGACGAGCAGTACTTC,CASSFLAGGDEQYF
-,-,14,TRBJ2-5,TRBV28,TGTGCCGGGGGGTCTATCCAAAGCCCAGAGACCCAGTACTTC,CAGGSIQSPETQYF
TRBD2,-,14,TRBJ2-7,TRBV15,TGTGCCACCAGAGGTTCGGGGAGGGTTTCCGAGCAGTACTTC,CATRGSGRVSEQYF
TRBD1,-,14,TRBJ1-1,TRBV19,TGTGCCAGTAGTCCCGGGACAGGGAACACTGAAGCTTTCTTT,CASSPGTGNTEAFF
-,once,15,TRBJ1-1,TRBV14,TGTGCCAGCAGCGGGGATCTCGGACAGATCACTGAAGCTTTCTTT,CASSGDLGQITEAFF
-,-,15,TRBJ1-2,TRBV27,TGTGCCAGCAGCAGAGGGGACCCTCGATACTATGGCTACACCTTC,CASSRGDPRYYGYTF
TRBD1,once,14,TRBJ1-1,TRBV29-1,TGCAGCGGCCAAAGACAGGGGTCGGGGACTGAAGCTTTCTTT,CSGQRQGSGTEAFF
-,-,15,TRBJ2-7,TRBV9,TGTGCCAGCAGCGCAACCGGGACAAGAGCCTACGAGCAGTACTTC,CASSATGTRAYEQYF
-,few,14,TRBJ1-1,TRBV4-1,TGCGCCAGCAGCCAAGAAGTTGAGGGGACTGAAGCTTTCTTT,CASSQEVEGTEAFF
-,-,14,TRBJ1-6,TRBV27,TGTGCCAGCAGTTTTGGACGGTATAATTCACCCCTCCACTTT,CASSFGRYNSPLHF
-,-,12,TRBJ1-3,TRBV29-1,TGCAGCGTTGAGTATTCTGGAAACACCATATATTTT,CSVEYSGNTIYF
-,once,15,TRBJ2-1,TRBV30,TGTGCCTGGACTTCAGAAGCTAACTCCTACAATGAGCAGTTCTTC,CAWTSEANSYNEQFF
-,once,15,TRBJ1-4,TRBV13,TGTGCCAGCAGCTTCTACAGCGAAACTAATGAAAAACTGTTTTTT,CASSFYSETNEKLFF
-,-,14,TRBJ1-1,TRBV28,TGTGCCAGCAGCCCGAGGGGATTTGGCACTGAAGCTTTCTTT,CASSPRGFGTEAFF
-,-,15,TRBJ1-2,TRBV27,TGTGCCAGCAGTCCCCGCCCTTTGGGTGGGAATGGCTACACCTTC,CASSPRPLGGNGYTF
-,-,13,TRBJ2-1,TRBV27,TGTGCCAGCAGTTTGAGCGTATACAATGAGCAGTTCTTC,CASSLSVYNEQFF
-,-,11,TRBJ1-1,TRBV5-5,TGTGCCAGCAGCTTGGCCCCGGAAGCTTTCTTT,CASSLAPEAFF
-,-,14,TRBJ1-1,TRBV11-2,TGTGCCAGCAGCGTGACAGGTGTGAACACTGAAGCTTTCTTT,CASSVTGVNTEAFF
-,once,13,TRBJ2-1,TRBV15,TGTGCCACCAGCAGGGGGGAATACAATGAGCAGTTCTTC,CATSRGEYNEQFF
-,-,16,TRBJ1-3,TRBV29-1,TGCAGCGTTGAAGATCTTAGGGGAGCAGGTGGAAACACCATATATTTT,CSVEDLRGAGGNTIYF
-,once,15,TRBJ1-3,TRBV6-1,TGTGCCAGCAGCTCGGATGGGGTAACTGGAAACACCATATATTTT,CASSSDGVTGNTIYF
-,once,13,TRBJ1-5,TRBV27,TGTGCCAGCAGTTTAACGGGCAATCAGCCCCAGCATTTT,CASSLTGNQPQHF
-,-,14,TRBJ2-7,TRBV19,TGTGCCAGTAGTATAACGGGGATTGCCTACGAGCAGTACTTC,CASSITGIAYEQYF
-,-,14,TRBJ2-7,TRBV11-3,TGTGCCAGCAGCCGACGGGACAACTCCTACGAGCAGTACTTC,CASSRRDNSYEQYF
-,-,15,TRBJ1-1,TRBV5-1,TGCGCCAGCAGCTTTGAGGTGGGGGGGAACACTGAAGCTTTCTTT,CASSFEVGGNTEAFF
TRBD1,-,14,TRBJ1-2,TRBV27,TGTGCCAGCAGTTTAACCGGGACAGGGGGTGGCTACACCTTC,CASSLTGTGGGYTF
TRBD1,-,14,TRBJ1-5,TRBV28,TGTGCCAGCAGTCGCGGACAGGGGTATCAGCCCCAGCATTTT,CASSRGQGYQPQHF
TRBD1,-,14,TRBJ1-2,TRBV5-1,TGCGCCAGCAGCGGGACCGACAGGGGTCACGGCTACACCTTC,CASSGTDRGHGYTF
TRBD1,-,14,TRBJ2-1,TRBV10-3,TGTGCCATCAGTGTTACAGGGGGCTACAATGAGCAGTTCTTC,CAISVTGGYNEQFF
-,once,11,TRBJ2-7,TRBV25-1,TGTGCCAGCAGTTCAGGGTACGAGCAGTACTTC,CASSSGYEQYF
-,-,12,TRBJ2-7,TRBV7-6,TGTGCCAGCAGCTTTGACACCTACGAGCAGTACTTC,CASSFDTYEQYF
-,-,14,TRBJ1-2,TRBV6-1,TGTGCCAGCAGTGAATCTCCGTCGGGCTATGGCTACACCTTC,CASSESPSGYGYTF
-,-,12,TRBJ1-1,TRBV2,TGTGCCAGCAAGGATTCGGATCCTGAAGCTTTCTTT,CASKDSDPEAFF
-,-,12,TRBJ2-5,TRBV11-2,TGTGCCAGCAGCAGGAGCCGAGAGACCCAGTACTTC,CASSRSRETQYF
TRBD2,-,15,TRBJ2-1,TRBV30,TGTGCCTGGGGTCCCGGGACTAGCGGGAGTAATGAGCAGTTCTTC,CAWGPGTSGSNEQFF
-,-,12,TRBJ2-1,TRBV7-3,TGTGCCAGCAGCTTAGGTAACAATGAGCAGTTCTTC,CASSLGNNEQFF
-,-,14,TRBJ2-5,TRBV9,TGTGCCAGCAGCGTAGCGTGGGGGCAAGAGACCCAGTACTTC,CASSVAWGQETQYF
-,-,14,TRBJ2-7,TRBV19,TGTGCCAGTAGTCCGGGCAGGGGGGACTACGAGCAGTACTTC,CASSPGRGDYEQYF
TRBD1,-,15,TRBJ2-3,TRBV4-1,TGCGCCAGCAGCCCGGGGACAGCTAGCACAGATACGCAGTATTTT,CASSPGTASTDTQYF
-,-,12,TRBJ1-6,TRBV19,TGTGCCACCTCATACGGGGGTTCACCCCTCCACTTT,CATSYGGSPLHF
-,-,12,TRBJ2-1,TRBV10-1,TGCGCCAGCAGTGACAGCTACAATGAGCAGTTCTTC,CASSDSYNEQFF
-,-,14,TRBJ1-2,TRBV29-1,TGCAGCGTTGAGACCCCGGGGGGGTACTATGGCTACACCTTC,CSVETPGGYYGYTF
-,-,10,TRBJ2-1,TRBV30,TGTGCCTCCGCGGACAATGAGCAGTTCTTC,CASADNEQFF
-,-,18,TRBJ1-2,TRBV27,TGTGCCAGCAGTTCCCTCGCATCGGCAGGGTTAGTTAACTATGGCTACACCTTC,CASSSLASAGLVNYGYTF
-,-,15,TRBJ1-4,TRBV13,TGTGCCAGCAGCAACACAGGGTTAGCTAATGAAAAACTGTTTTTT,CASSNTGLANEKLFF
TRBD2,-,15,TRBJ2-7,TRBV7-2,TGTGCCAGCAGCCTTGGACTAGCGGTGGCCTACGAGCAGTACTTC,CASSLGLAVAYEQYF
TRBD1,-,15,TRBJ2-1,TRBV11-1,TGTGCCAGCAGCTTAACCGGGACAGACTACAATGAGCAGTTCTTC,CASSLTGTDYNEQFF
-,-,13,TRBJ2-7,TRBV7-6,TGTGCCAGCAGCTCTGGGCCTTCCTACGAGCAGTACTTC,CASSSGPSYEQYF
-,once,14,TRBJ1-2,TRBV6-5,TGTGCCAGCACTCTACCAGGGGTTTCCTATGGCTACACCTTC,CASTLPGVSYGYTF
-,-,12,TRBJ2-7,TRBV15,TGTGCCACTTTGAAGCCGCCCAACGAGCAGTACTTC,CATLKPPNEQYF
-,-,13,TRBJ1-2,TRBV6-5,TGTGCCAGCAGTTACGCAGATAACTATGGCTACACCTTC,CASSYADNYGYTF
TRBD1,-,15,TRBJ2-3,TRBV28,TGTGCCAGCAGTTTACCCGGGACAGGGACAGATACGCAGTATTTT,CASSLPGTGTDTQYF
-,-,13,TRBJ1-1,TRBV6-9,TGTGCCAGCAGTTACGCAGGGCACACTGAAGCTTTCTTT,CASSYAGHTEAFF
-,once,11,TRBJ2-5,TRBV7-9,TGTGCCAGCAGCCCGTCAGAGACCCAGTACTTC,CASSPSETQYF
-,-,15,TRBJ1-5,TRBV27,TGTGCCAGCAGTCCGATCACAGGATTCAATCAGCCCCAGCATTTT,CASSPITGFNQPQHF
-,-,12,TRBJ1-1,TRBV13,TGTGCCAGCAGCAAATCGGGGACTGAAGCTTTCTTT,CASSKSGTEAFF
-,-,15,TRBJ1-1,TRBV7-9,TGTGCCAGCAGTCGGACAGCCGGACGGGACACTGAAGCTTTCTTT,CASSRTAGRDTEAFF
-,-,16,TRBJ2-3,TRBV11-2,TGTGCCAGCAGCCCGCTTGTGGGTCTGAGCACAGATACGCAGTATTTT,CASSPLVGLSTDTQYF